Presented here are 14 T cell receptor beta chains from one specimen sequenced in a study of Ad26.COV2.S vaccination and SARS-CoV-2 variants. TCRdb keeps only in-frame clones here, not all; method: immunoSEQ multiplex PCR. The table shows hundreds of thousands of clones, with about 91% occurring only once. Sample treatment: over 15 received Ad26.COV2.S at low or high dose, single or two shots; about five received placebo; per-sample allocation not given. Day 63 after the first injection of vaccine or placebo was the sampling time. Specimen: peripheral blood, collected in a trial of Ad26.COV2.S vaccine versus placebo. Every receptor here comes from a person between 18 and 59 years old who received the Ad26.COV2.S COVID-19 vaccine or a placebo.

As DNA, the CDR3 is TGTGCCAGCAGCTTAGCTCTAACTAGCGGGGAGGCCTACGAGCAGTACGTC. Translated, it gives CASSLALTSGEAYEQYV. The chain is built from TRBV7-8 and TRBJ2-7; 10 nucleotides line up with TRBD2. There are 17 residues in the CDR3. CDR1 SGHVS and CDR2 FQNEAQ come from the germline V gene. V trimming: 0 bases; J trimming: 2 bases; junction bases outside the gene matches: 7.

This sequence joins TRBV2 and TRBJ1-1, with a tentative D call TRBD1 (6 bases). Trimming stripped 7 bases from V and 5 bases from J, with 14 bases between. Looked up from germline, CDR1 is SNHLY and CDR2 is FYNNEI. The CDR3 runs 13 residues. The CDR3 sequence: CASMEGGKTEAFF. The CDR3 region has the DNA TGTGCCAGCATGGAGGGGGGGAAAACTGAAGCTTTCTTT.

This chain uses TRBV28 with TRBJ1-2; 8 nucleotides agree with TRBD1. The CDR3 consists of 12 residues. With 5 bases clipped from V and 6 bases from J, the junction kept 2 bases outside the gene matches. Looked up from germline, CDR1 is MDHEN and CDR2 is SYDVKM. CDR3 DNA sequence: TGTGCCAGCAGTAAGGACAGGGATGGCTACACCTTC. Protein sequence: CASSKDRDGYTF.

A remark on this clone: Other DNA variants within this sample encode the same CDR3. The rearrangement joins TRBV9 to TRBJ2-2; D is uncertain. The CDR3 sequence is 13 residues long. The ends were cut back, 3 bases at V and 4 bases at J, with 7 bases in the middle. Germline assignment: CDR1 SGDLS and CDR2 YYNGEE. Written as DNA, the CDR3 is TGTGCCAGCAGCGGGACCGTCACCGGGGAGCTGTTTTTT. Encoded protein: CASSGTVTGELFF.

The chain carries TRBV29-1 and TRBJ1-5; D ambiguous. The CDR3 is 13 amino acids. Germline V gene lookup returns CDR1 SQVTM and CDR2 ANQGSEA. The germline V and J ends were trimmed by 4 bases and 6 bases, with 13 bases remaining between them. CDR3 in amino acids: CSVGEVRGQPQHF. The CDR3 DNA follows: TGCAGCGTTGGGGAAGTTCGGGGTCAGCCCCAGCATTTT.

The chain links TRBV7-2 to TRBJ2-7, with D maybe TRBD2 (7 bases). The CDR3 loop spans 16 amino acids. Germline CDR1 SGHTA, CDR2 FQGNSA. V lost 1 base to trimming and J lost 3 bases, with 16 bases between them. CDR3 nucleotides: TGTGCCAGCAGCTTAGGTTCGCGGGGGCTGAACTACGAGCAGTACGTC. It codes for CASSLGSRGLNYEQYV.

V gene TRBV6-2 or TRBV6-3 combines with J gene TRBJ2-3; the D gene is possibly TRBD1 (6 bases). Trimming removed 4 bases from V and 0 bases from J, with 17 bases in between. The CDR3 has 17 residues. Germline V lookup: CDR1 MNHEY, CDR2 SVGEGT. The CDR3: CASSSLPGRGSTDTQYF. As DNA, the CDR3 is TGTGCCAGCAGTTCACTCCCCGGCAGGGGCAGCACAGATACGCAGTATTTT.

V is TRBV19 and J is TRBJ1-1; D remains unclear. CDR3 length equals 12 residues. Germline V gene sequence: CDR1 LNHDA, CDR2 SQIVND (reference sequence). V lost 7 bases and J 2 bases, leaving 8 bases between the germline ends. Here the CDR3 DNA reads TGTGCCAGTATGCGAAGTAACACTGAAGCTTTCTTT. The encoded protein is CASMRSNTEAFF.

The chain employs TRBV4-1 and TRBJ1-2; possibly TRBD1 for D (6 bases). Germline values: CDR1 MGHRA, CDR2 YSYEKL. The germline V and J ends were trimmed by 4 bases and 4 bases, with 19 bases remaining between them. The CDR3 contains 16 residues. This CDR3 reads CASSLIPGERSYGYTF. The CDR3 region has the DNA TGCGCCAGCAGCCTAATCCCAGGGGAACGGAGCTATGGCTACACCTTC.

V and J are TRBV19 and TRBJ2-7; 7 nucleotides align to TRBD2. The CDR3 sequence is 15 residues long. Germline V gene data show CDR1 as LNHDA and CDR2 as SQIVND (reference sequence). V shed 5 bases and J 5 bases; nucleotides not matched to a gene: 12. The CDR3 nucleotides are TGTGCCAGTAGTCTCCTCCTCGGCGGGAGACACGAGCAGTACGTC. Translated: CASSLLLGGRHEQYV.

The rearrangement links TRBV15 to TRBJ2-2; 12 nucleotides match TRBD2. This CDR3 has 21 amino acids. Germline-derived CDR1 and CDR2 are LNHNV and YYDKDF (reference sequence). V lost 0 bases to trimming and J lost 4 bases; unmatched junction nucleotides: 15. The CDR3 here is CATSRDLWGLAGEAGTGELFF. The CDR3 nucleotides are TGTGCCACCAGCAGAGATCTCTGGGGACTAGCGGGCGAAGCGGGCACCGGGGAGCTGTTTTTT.

The V gene is TRBV12-3 or TRBV12-4, the J gene TRBJ2-1; weak D call: TRBD2 (5 bases). V was cut by 3 bases and J by 12 bases, with 12 bases left in between. This CDR3 contains 12 residues. The CDR3 here is CASSFTGSGQFF. CDR3 nucleotide sequence: TGTGCCAGCAGTTTCACGGGGAGCGGGCAGTTCTTC.

The CDR3 here is CASSLERAEYNEQFF. In nucleotides, the CDR3 is TGTGCCAGCAGCCTTGAGCGGGCAGAGTACAATGAGCAGTTCTTC. The chain combines TRBV6-6 with TRBJ2-1; the D gene is possibly TRBD2 (6 bases). With 6 bases removed from V and 4 bases from J, the gap between germline ends came to 16 bases. Looked up from germline, CDR1 is MNHNY and CDR2 is SVGAGI (reference sequence). The CDR3 has 15 amino acids.

The chain couples TRBV7-2 to TRBJ2-7; D possibly uses TRBD1 or TRBD2 (5 bases each). The CDR3 runs 15 residues. Germline V gives CDR1 SGHTA, CDR2 FQGNSA. The V and J ends lost 3 bases and 1 base respectively, with 13 bases between them. CDR3 residues: CASSFEWGRSYEQYF. CDR3 nucleotides: TGTGCCAGCAGCTTTGAATGGGGGAGATCCTACGAGCAGTACTTC.